This record covers a single T cell receptor beta chain. These data belong to a study of response to subunit inactivated influenza vaccine. TCRdb independently ran MiXCR on the RT-PCR reads; one entry per CDR3 protein. Here the sample spans about 830,000 distinct CDR3 sequences, approximately 17% being singletons. Germline CDR1 and CDR2: SGHRS and YFSETQ. The CDR3 is made up of 14 amino acids. Unmatched junction bases numbered 5, after V lost 4 bases and J lost 6 bases. The chain couples TRBV5-1 to TRBJ2-1; 9 nucleotides align to TRBD1. The specimen comprised PBMCs from blood, sampled roughly 5 days after vaccination. The TCR comes from a man in his fifties who received an inactivated influenza vaccine. The CDR3 region is CASSPRQGVNEQFF. CDR3 DNA: TGCGCCAGCAGCCCCAGACAGGGGGTCAATGAGCAGTTCTTC.